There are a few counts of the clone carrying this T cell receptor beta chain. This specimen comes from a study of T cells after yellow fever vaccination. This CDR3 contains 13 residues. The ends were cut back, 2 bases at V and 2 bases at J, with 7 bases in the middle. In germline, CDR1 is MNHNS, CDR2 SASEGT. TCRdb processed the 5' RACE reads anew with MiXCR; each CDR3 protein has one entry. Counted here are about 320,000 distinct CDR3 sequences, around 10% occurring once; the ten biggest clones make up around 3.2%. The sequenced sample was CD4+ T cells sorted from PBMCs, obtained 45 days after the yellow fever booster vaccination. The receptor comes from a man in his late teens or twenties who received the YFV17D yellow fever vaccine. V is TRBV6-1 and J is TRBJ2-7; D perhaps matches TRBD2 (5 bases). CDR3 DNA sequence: TGTGCCAGCAGTGAACAGAGGGCCTACGAGCAGTACTTC. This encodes CASSEQRAYEQYF.